These 31 T cell receptor beta chains were sequenced from one sample in a study of T cells expressing NK-cell markers. TCRdb re-called the 5' RACE reads and catalogs CDR3 proteins one per entry, DNA excluded. Here the sample table reports about 150,000 distinct CDR3 sequences. Specimen: blood T cells: a sorted CD56 or NKG2C T cell subset, CD4+ or CD8+ T cells, or bulk PBMC T cells (not recorded which). The source is a man between 18 and 69 years old in good health.

The CDR3 region is CASNVLGGGAETQYF. The rearrangement links TRBV13 to TRBJ2-5; TCRdb reports TRBD2, a call that lacks DNA to check it against. The V gene's germline CDR1 is PRHDT and CDR2 FYEKMQ (reference sequence). The CDR3 has 15 amino acids.

The V gene is TRBV4-1, the J gene TRBJ1-5; TCRdb's D call, TRBD1, is unchecked because there is no DNA. CDR1 and CDR2 (germline): MGHRA, YSYEKL. The CDR3 is 17 residues long. The CDR3 spells CASSQDPGRQYNQPQHF.

The CDR3 loop reads CASSLAQVHSPLHF. The chain uses TRBV27 and TRBJ1-6; TCRdb lists TRBD1, though no DNA is available to test this call. The CDR3 covers 14 residues. Germline values: CDR1 MNHEY, CDR2 SMNVEV (reference sequence).

The J gene is TRBJ2-5, the V gene TRBV12-3 or TRBV12-4; the TRBD2 assignment by TCRdb is unverifiable without DNA. The CDR3 runs to 13 residues. The CDR3 loop is CASSFFRAETQYF.

This chain joins TRBV6-1 and TRBJ1-6; TCRdb calls TRBD1, which cannot be checked without DNA. Germline V gene data show CDR1 as MNHNS and CDR2 as SASEGT. The CDR3 loop spans 13 amino acids. The chain's CDR3 is CASTDRENSPLHF.

The genes are TRBV20-1 and TRBJ2-7; the TCRdb call, TRBD1, lacks DNA for checking. Germline V gives CDR1 DFQATT, CDR2 SNEGSKA (reference sequence). This CDR3 is built from 12 residues. Here the CDR3 reads CSAYRGGYEQYF.

The CDR3 reads CSVEKAGGPTEQFF. The chain links TRBV29-1 to TRBJ2-1; as DNA is missing, the TRBD2 call by TCRdb cannot be tested. CDR1 SQVTM and CDR2 ANQGSEA come from the germline V gene. The length of the CDR3 is 14 residues.

V is TRBV2 and J is TRBJ2-3; without DNA, the TCRdb call of TRBD2 cannot be checked. CDR3 length: 16 residues. From germline, CDR1 is SNHLY and CDR2 FYNNEI. CDR3 sequence reads: CASSILAGGPSDTQYF.

The V and J genes are TRBV11-2 and TRBJ1-1; without DNA, the TCRdb call of TRBD1 cannot be checked. The CDR3 loop spans 15 amino acids. From germline, CDR1 is SGHAT and CDR2 FQNNGV. CDR3 residues: CASSLDPGQGTEAFF.

J is TRBJ2-7 and V is TRBV19; TCRdb's D call of TRBD2 is untestable without DNA. The CDR3 has 15 residues. Germline values: CDR1 LNHDA, CDR2 SQIVND (reference sequence). Here the CDR3 reads CASSTGLAVYYEQYF.

J is TRBJ2-4 and V is TRBV2. Germline V gives CDR1 SNHLY, CDR2 FYNNEI. The CDR3 length is 16 residues. The chain's CDR3 is CASSGPAFSGKNIQYF. The full variable domain, its missing parts supplied by reference TRBV2 and TRBJ2-4, is EPEVTQTPSHQVTQMGQEVILRCVPISNHLYFYWYRQILGQKVEFLVSFYNNEISEKSEIFDDQFSVERPDGSNFTLKIRSTKLEDSAMYFCASSGPAFSGKNIQYFGAGTRLSVL.

V and J are TRBV5-1 and TRBJ2-3; TCRdb picks TRBD1, but there is no DNA to check that call. The germline V gene has CDR1 SGHRS and CDR2 YFSETQ. This CDR3 has 14 residues. The CDR3 spells CAIETGISTDTQYF.

The rearrangement links TRBV28 to TRBJ2-1; without DNA, the TCRdb call of TRBD1 cannot be checked. The CDR3 spans 16 residues. CDR1 is MDHEN and CDR2 is SYDVKM in the germline V gene. The CDR3 sequence is CASSLFAGQEYNEQFF.

The chain uses TRBV6-1 and TRBJ1-2; TCRdb picks TRBD1, but there is no DNA to check that call. Germline CDR1 reads MNHNS; CDR2 reads SASEGT. The CDR3 sequence is 16 residues long. The CDR3: CASSRRSGEANYGYTF.

V is TRBV12-3 or TRBV12-4 and J is TRBJ2-3; checking the TCRdb D call of TRBD2 is not possible without DNA. The CDR3 totals 16 residues. CDR3: CASSLQAGGHPDTQYF.

The V call is TRBV29-1, the J call TRBJ1-2. Germline assignment: CDR1 SQVTM and CDR2 ANQGSEA. The CDR3 has 12 residues. The CDR3 here is CSVEKEPDGYTF. Based on the CDR3 plus reference TRBV29-1 and TRBJ1-2, the full variable domain is SAVISQKPSRDICQRGTSLTIQCQVDSQVTMMFWYRQQPGQSLTLIATANQGSEATYESGFVIDKFPISRPNLTFSTLTVSNMSPEDSSIYLCSVEKEPDGYTFGSGTRLTVV.

The chain couples TRBV7-9 to TRBJ2-6. The V gene's germline CDR1 is SEHNR and CDR2 FQNEAQ (reference sequence). CDR3 size: 16 residues. The CDR3 loop is CASSSVIGFGANVLTF.

This chain connects TRBV6-1 to TRBJ1-1. Germline V gene data show CDR1 as MNHNS and CDR2 as SASEGT. There are 13 residues in the CDR3. The CDR3 protein is CASRDTLNTEAFF.

The chain is built from TRBV5-1 and TRBJ2-3. The CDR3 spans 12 residues. Looked up from germline, CDR1 is SGHRS and CDR2 is YFSETQ. The CDR3 sequence: CASSLETDTQYF.

V gene TRBV11-1 combines with J gene TRBJ2-7. The CDR3 loop spans 13 amino acids. Germline CDR1 SGHAT, CDR2 FQDESV (reference sequence). CDR3 sequence: CASSLGLVGEQYF.

This chain uses TRBV13 with TRBJ2-7; TCRdb names TRBD1, which stays unverified in the absence of DNA. This CDR3 has 16 amino acids. The V gene's germline CDR1 is PRHDT and CDR2 FYEKMQ (reference sequence). The CDR3 here is CASTPKTGTEAYEQYF.

The chain is built from TRBV6-1 and TRBJ2-2; TCRdb lists TRBD1, though no DNA is available to test this call. The CDR3 is made up of 14 amino acids. Looked up from germline, CDR1 is MNHNS and CDR2 is SASEGT. CDR3: CASRTIGATGELFF.

The chain combines TRBV7-2 with TRBJ2-3; TCRdb gives TRBD2 as the D gene, but with no DNA this cannot be confirmed. The germline V gene has CDR1 SGHTA and CDR2 FQGNSA. There are 17 residues in the CDR3. The CDR3 region is CASSPGLAGTVLDTQYF. The full variable domain, with the rest looked up from reference TRBV7-2 and TRBJ2-3, is GAGVSQSPSNKVTEKGKDVELRCDPISGHTALYWYRQSLGQGLEFLIYFQGNSAPDKSGLPSDRFSAERTGGSVSTLTIQRTQQEDSAVYLCASSPGLAGTVLDTQYFGPGTRLTVL.

The chain employs TRBV6-5 and TRBJ1-5; TCRdb designates TRBD1, a call that cannot be tested without DNA. This CDR3 is 15 amino acids long. The germline gives CDR1 MNHEY, CDR2 SVGAGI. CDR3 protein: CASSSGQGLSQPQHF.

V and J are TRBV6-1 and TRBJ2-1; checking the TCRdb D call of TRBD2 is not possible without DNA. This CDR3 contains 13 residues. The germline V gene has CDR1 MNHNS and CDR2 SASEGT. The chain's CDR3 is CASRTSGGNEQFF.

This chain joins TRBV6-1 and TRBJ1-2; lacking DNA, the TRBD1 call made by TCRdb goes unchecked. Germline V gene data show CDR1 as MNHNS and CDR2 as SASEGT. The CDR3 spans 13 residues. CDR3 sequence reads: CASSLGQWSGYTF.

The J gene is TRBJ1-6, the V gene TRBV15; the D call of TRBD1 rests on TCRdb alone, since no DNA is present to check it. This CDR3 comprises 15 residues. From germline, CDR1 is LNHNV and CDR2 YYDKDF (reference sequence). The CDR3 loop reads CATSRGQGIVSPLHF.

This sequence joins TRBV5-1 and TRBJ1-1. Germline lookup yields CDR1 SGHRS and CDR2 YFSETQ. This CDR3 is 11 amino acids long. The CDR3 sequence: CASSLGQAAFF.

The chain uses TRBV9 and TRBJ2-3; TCRdb proposes TRBD2, but this gene call is untestable without DNA. In germline, CDR1 is SGDLS, CDR2 YYNGEE. The CDR3 runs to 18 residues. CDR3 in amino acids: CASSVERGYRLRTDTQYF.

The chain uses TRBV18 and TRBJ2-5; the D call from TCRdb, TRBD2, cannot be confirmed without DNA. The CDR3 length is 15 residues. CDR1 and CDR2 from the germline V gene are KGHSH and LQKENI. Here the CDR3 reads CASSPALADQETQYF.

The genes are TRBV10-3 and TRBJ2-1; TCRdb returns TRBD1, unconfirmable since there is no DNA. Germline V lookup: CDR1 ENHRY, CDR2 SYGVKD. This CDR3 is built from 18 residues. The CDR3 loop is CAISEIFAGEISYNEQFF.